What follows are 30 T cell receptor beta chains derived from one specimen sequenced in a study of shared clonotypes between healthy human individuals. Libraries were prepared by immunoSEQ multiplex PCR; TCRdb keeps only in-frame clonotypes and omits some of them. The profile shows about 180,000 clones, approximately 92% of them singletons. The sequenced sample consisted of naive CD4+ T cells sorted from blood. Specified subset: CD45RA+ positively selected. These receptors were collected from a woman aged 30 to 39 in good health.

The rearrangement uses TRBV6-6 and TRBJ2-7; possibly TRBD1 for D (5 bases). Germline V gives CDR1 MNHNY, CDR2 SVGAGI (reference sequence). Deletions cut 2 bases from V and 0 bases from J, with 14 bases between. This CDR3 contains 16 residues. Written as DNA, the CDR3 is TGTGCCAGCAGTTACGATCCAGGGATGGGCTCCTACGAGCAGTACTTC. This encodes CASSYDPGMGSYEQYF.

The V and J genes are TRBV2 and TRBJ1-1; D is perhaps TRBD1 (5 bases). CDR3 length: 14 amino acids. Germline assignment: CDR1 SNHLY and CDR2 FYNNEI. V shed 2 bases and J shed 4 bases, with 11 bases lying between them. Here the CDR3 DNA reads TGTGCCAGCAGTGAATATGAGGGGATCACTGAAGCTTTCTTT. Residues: CASSEYEGITEAFF.

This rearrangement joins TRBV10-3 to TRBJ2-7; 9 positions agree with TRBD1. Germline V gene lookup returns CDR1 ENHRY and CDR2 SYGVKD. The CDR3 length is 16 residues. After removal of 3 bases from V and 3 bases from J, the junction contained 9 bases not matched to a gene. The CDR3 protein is CAISDSGTGSLYEQYF. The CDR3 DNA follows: TGTGCCATCAGTGACTCCGGGACAGGGTCACTCTACGAGCAGTACTTC.

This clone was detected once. The CDR3 reads CASSLGASGYGNTIYF. CDR3 DNA: TGCGCCAGCAGCTTGGGGGCGAGTGGCTATGGAAACACCATATATTTT. This chain links TRBV5-1 with TRBJ1-3; D unclear. The CDR3 is 16 amino acids. Germline V lookup: CDR1 SGHRS, CDR2 YFSETQ. V was clipped by 0 bases and J by 3 bases, with 13 bases between them. Full variable domain (missing parts from reference TRBV5-1 and TRBJ1-3): KAGVTQTPRYLIKTRGQQVTLSCSPISGHRSVSWYQQTPGQGLQFLFEYFSETQRNKGNFPGRFSGRQFSNSRSEMNVSTLELGDSALYLCASSLGASGYGNTIYFGEGSWLTVV.

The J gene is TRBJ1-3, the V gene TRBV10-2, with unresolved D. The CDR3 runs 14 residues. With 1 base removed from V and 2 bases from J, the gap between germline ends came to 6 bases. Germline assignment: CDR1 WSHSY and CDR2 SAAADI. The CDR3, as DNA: TGCGCCAGCAGTGAGTTGAATACTGGAAACACCATATATTTT. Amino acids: CASSELNTGNTIYF.

CDR3 bases: TGTGCCAGCAGTTACTCGGTCTACTACGAGCAGTACTTC. This gives the protein CASSYSVYYEQYF. The J gene is TRBJ2-5, the V gene TRBV6-6; D call uncertain. The DNA end favors TRBJ2-7, so the J call may be wrong. There are 13 residues in the CDR3. Germline V gene data show CDR1 as MNHNY and CDR2 as SVGAGI (reference sequence).

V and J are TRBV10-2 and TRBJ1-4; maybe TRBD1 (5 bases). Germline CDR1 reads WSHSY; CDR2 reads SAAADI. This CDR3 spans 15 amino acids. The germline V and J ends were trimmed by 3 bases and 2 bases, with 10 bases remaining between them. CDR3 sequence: CASSDWGVTNEKLFF. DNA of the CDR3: TGCGCCAGCAGTGATTGGGGGGTGACTAATGAAAAACTGTTTTTT.

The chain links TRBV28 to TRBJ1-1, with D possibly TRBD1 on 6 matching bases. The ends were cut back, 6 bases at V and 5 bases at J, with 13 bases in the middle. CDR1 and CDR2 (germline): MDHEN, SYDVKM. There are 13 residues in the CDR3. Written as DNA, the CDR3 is TGTGCCAGCAGGGGGGGGGCTAAGACTGAAGCTTTCTTT. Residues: CASRGGAKTEAFF.

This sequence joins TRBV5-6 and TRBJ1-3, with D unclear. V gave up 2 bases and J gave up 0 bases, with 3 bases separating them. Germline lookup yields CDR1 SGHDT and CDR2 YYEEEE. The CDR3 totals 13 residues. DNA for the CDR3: TGTGCCAGCAGCTTTTACTCTGGAAACACCATATATTTT. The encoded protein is CASSFYSGNTIYF.

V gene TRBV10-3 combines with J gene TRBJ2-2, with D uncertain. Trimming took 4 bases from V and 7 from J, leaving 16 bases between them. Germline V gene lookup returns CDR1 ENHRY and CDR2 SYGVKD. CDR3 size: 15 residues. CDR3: CAISVRPPVDGELFF. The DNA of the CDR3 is TGTGCCATCAGTGTCCGACCTCCGGTCGACGGGGAGCTGTTTTTT.

In nucleotides, the CDR3 is TGTGCCAGCAGCCACGCAGGGACAGGCCGCGTGGGTCAGCCCCAGCATTTT. It encodes CASSHAGTGRVGQPQHF. The chain carries TRBV7-8 and TRBJ1-5; 8 positions agree with TRBD1. V was clipped by 5 bases and J by 6 bases; unmatched bases: 15. The CDR3 length is 17 residues. The V gene's germline CDR1 is SGHVS and CDR2 FQNEAQ.

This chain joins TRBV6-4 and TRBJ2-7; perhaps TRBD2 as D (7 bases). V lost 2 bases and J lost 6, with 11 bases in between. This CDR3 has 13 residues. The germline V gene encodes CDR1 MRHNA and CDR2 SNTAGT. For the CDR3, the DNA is TGTGCCAGCAGTGACGGGGGGGGCATCGAGCAGTACTTC. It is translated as CASSDGGGIEQYF.

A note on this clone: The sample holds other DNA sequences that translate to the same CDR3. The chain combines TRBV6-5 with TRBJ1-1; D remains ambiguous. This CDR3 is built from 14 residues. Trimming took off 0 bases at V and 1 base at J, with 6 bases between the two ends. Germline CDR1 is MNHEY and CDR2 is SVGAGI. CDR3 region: CASSYSYRNTEAFF. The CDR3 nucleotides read TGTGCCAGCAGTTACTCGTACAGGAACACTGAAGCTTTCTTT.

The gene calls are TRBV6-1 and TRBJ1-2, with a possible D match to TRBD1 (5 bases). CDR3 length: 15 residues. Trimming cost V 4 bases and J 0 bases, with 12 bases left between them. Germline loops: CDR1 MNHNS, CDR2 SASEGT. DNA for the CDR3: TGTGCCAGCAGTGCGGTGGGGACGCCTAACTATGGCTACACCTTC. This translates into CASSAVGTPNYGYTF.

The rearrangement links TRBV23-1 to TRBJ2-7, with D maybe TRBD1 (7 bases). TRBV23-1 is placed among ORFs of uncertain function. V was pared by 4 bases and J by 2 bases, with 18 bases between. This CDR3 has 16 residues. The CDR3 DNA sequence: TGCGCCAGCAGTCCATTCTCCAGGGGGGTTCCCTACGAGCAGTACTTC. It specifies CASSPFSRGVPYEQYF.

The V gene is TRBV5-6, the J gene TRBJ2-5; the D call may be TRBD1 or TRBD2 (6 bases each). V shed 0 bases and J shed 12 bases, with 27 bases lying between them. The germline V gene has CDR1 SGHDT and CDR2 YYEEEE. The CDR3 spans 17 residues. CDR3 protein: CASSLGPGGERSRIEYF. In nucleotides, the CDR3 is TGTGCCAGCAGCTTGGGCCCCGGGGGCGAGCGGTCGAGAATCGAGTACTTC.

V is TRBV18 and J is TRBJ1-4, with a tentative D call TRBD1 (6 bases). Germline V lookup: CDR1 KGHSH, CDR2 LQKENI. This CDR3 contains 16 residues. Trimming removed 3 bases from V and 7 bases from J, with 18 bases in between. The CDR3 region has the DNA TGTGCCAGCTCACCGGCTCAGGACAGTTTCCTTGAAAAACTGTTTTTT. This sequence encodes CASSPAQDSFLEKLFF.

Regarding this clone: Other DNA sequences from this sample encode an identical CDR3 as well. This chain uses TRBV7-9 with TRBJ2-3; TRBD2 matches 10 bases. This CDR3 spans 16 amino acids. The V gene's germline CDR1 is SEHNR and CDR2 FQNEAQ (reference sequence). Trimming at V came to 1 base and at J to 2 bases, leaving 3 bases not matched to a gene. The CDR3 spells CASSLGAGGYTDTQYF. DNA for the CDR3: TGTGCCAGCAGCTTAGGAGCGGGAGGGTACACAGATACGCAGTATTTT.

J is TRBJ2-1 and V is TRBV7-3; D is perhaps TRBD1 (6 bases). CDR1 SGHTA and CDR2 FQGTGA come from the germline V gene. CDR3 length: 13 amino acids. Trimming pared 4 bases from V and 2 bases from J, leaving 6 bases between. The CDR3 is CASSSGAYNEQFF. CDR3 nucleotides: TGTGCCAGCAGCTCAGGGGCCTACAATGAGCAGTTCTTC.

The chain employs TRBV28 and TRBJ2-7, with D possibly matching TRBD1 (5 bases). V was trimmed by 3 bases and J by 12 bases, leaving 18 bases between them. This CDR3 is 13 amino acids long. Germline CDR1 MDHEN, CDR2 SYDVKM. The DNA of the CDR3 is TGTGCCAGCAGTTTTCAGGGTGGAAGTATGGGGTACTTC. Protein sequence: CASSFQGGSMGYF.

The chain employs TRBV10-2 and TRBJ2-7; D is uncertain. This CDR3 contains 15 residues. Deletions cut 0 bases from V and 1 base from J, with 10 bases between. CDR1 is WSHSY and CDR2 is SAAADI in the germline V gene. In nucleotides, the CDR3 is TGCGCCAGCAGTGAGTCAGGGATAGGGTCCTACGAGCAGTACTTC. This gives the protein CASSESGIGSYEQYF.

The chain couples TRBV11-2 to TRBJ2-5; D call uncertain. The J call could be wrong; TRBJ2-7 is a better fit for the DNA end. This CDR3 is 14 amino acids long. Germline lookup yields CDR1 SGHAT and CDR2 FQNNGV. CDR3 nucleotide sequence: TGTGCCAGCAGCTTACAGGTTCAAGTTGGCGAGCAGTACTTC. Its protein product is CASSLQVQVGEQYF.

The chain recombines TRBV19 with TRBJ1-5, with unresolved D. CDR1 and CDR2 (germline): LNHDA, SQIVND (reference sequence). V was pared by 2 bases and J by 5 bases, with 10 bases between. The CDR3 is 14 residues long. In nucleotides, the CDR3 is TGTGCCAGTAGTATATTAGGCCCCGATCAGCCCCAGCATTTT. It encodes CASSILGPDQPQHF.

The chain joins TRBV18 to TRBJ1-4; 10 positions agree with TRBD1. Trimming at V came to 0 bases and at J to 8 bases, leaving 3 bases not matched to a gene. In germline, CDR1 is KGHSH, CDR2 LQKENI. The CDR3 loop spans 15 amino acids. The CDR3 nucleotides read TGTGCCAGCTCACCACCGGGACAGGGGCGGGAAAAACTGTTTTTT. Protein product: CASSPPGQGREKLFF.

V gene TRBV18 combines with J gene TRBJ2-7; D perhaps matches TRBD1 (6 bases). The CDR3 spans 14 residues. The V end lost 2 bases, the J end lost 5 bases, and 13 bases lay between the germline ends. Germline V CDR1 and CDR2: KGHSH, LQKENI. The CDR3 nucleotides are TGTGCCAGCTCACCAGGCAGGGGAAGGGACGAGCAGTACTTC. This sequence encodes CASSPGRGRDEQYF.

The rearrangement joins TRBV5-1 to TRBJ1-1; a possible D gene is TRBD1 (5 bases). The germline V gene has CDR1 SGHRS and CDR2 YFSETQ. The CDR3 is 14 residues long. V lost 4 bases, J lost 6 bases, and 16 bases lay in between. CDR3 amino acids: CASSRAPREAEAFF. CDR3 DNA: TGCGCCAGCAGCAGAGCCCCCAGGGAAGCTGAAGCTTTCTTT.

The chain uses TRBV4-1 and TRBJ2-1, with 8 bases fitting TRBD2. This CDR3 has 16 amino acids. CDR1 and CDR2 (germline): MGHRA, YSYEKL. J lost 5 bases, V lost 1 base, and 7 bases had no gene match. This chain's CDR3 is CASSQAETSVDNEQFF. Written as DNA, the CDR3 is TGCGCCAGCAGCCAAGCTGAGACTAGCGTCGACAATGAGCAGTTCTTC.

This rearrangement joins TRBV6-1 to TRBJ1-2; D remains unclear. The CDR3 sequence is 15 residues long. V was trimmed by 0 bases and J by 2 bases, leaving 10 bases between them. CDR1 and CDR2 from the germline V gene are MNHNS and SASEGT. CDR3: CASSEASRINYGYTF. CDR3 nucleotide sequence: TGTGCCAGCAGTGAAGCTTCCAGGATAAACTATGGCTACACCTTC.

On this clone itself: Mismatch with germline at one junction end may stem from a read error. This CDR3 is CATSRVNTEAFF. In DNA, the CDR3 is TGTGCCACCTCGCGGGTGAACACTGAGGCTTTCTTT. The rearrangement joins TRBV6-1 to TRBJ1-1, with D unclear. Germline loops: CDR1 MNHNS, CDR2 SASEGT. The CDR3 has 12 amino acids.

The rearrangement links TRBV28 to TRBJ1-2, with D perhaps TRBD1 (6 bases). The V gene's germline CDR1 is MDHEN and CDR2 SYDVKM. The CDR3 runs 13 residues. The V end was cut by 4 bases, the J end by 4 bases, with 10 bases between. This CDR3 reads CASSSTGIYGYTF. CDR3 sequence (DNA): TGTGCCAGCAGTTCGACAGGTATCTATGGCTACACCTTC.